This paragraph covers one T cell receptor beta chain sequence. Clones were sequenced by immunoSEQ multiplex PCR, and TCRdb holds only the in-frame ones, with some missing. The table shows 200,000 to 250,000 clones, with around 90% occurring only once. This CDR3 comprises 17 residues. Germline V gene data show CDR1 as SEHNR and CDR2 as FQNEAQ (reference sequence). V was cut by 5 bases and J by 0 bases, with 18 bases left in between. The sample comes from a study of blood T cell repertoires in COVID-19. Specimen: peripheral blood. The chain links TRBV7-9 to TRBJ2-3; D might be TRBD1 (6 bases). The receptor's source is a man between 60 and 70 years old with COVID-19, enrolled during active disease. The CDR3 DNA reads as TGTGCCAGCAGCGCTGGACAGACGATGCCTAGCACAGATACGCAGTATTTT. Encoded protein: CASSAGQTMPSTDTQYF.